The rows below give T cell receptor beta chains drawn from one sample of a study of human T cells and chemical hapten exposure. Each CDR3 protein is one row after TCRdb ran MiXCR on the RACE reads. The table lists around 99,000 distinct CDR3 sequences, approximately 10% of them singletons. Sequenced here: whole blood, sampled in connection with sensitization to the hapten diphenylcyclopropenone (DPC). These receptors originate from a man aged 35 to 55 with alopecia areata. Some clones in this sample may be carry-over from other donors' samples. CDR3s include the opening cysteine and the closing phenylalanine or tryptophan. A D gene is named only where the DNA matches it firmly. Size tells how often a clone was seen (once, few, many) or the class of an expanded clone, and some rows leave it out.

TGCGCCAGCAGCTCAGCAGGGGGCCCAAGCTCCTACAATGAGCAGTTCTTC,CASSSAGGPSSYNEQFF,.,TRBV5-1,TRBD1,TRBJ2-1
TGCAGTGCTAGAGATCTACTAGCGGCAAACCAAGAGACCCAGTACTTC,CSARDLLAANQETQYF,.,TRBV20-1,TRBD2,TRBJ2-5
TGTGCCAGCAGTCCGGATGCAACTAATGAAAAACTGTTTTTT,CASSPDATNEKLFF,.,TRBV12-3/TRBV12-4,.,TRBJ1-4
TGTGCCACCGGGGACAGGGATGGTTACGAGCAGTACTTC,CATGDRDGYEQYF,few,TRBV24-1,TRBD1,TRBJ2-7
TGCGCCAGCAGCCAAGAGAGGTACACTGAAGCTTTCTTT,CASSQERYTEAFF,many,TRBV4-3,.,TRBJ1-1
TGCAGTGCTAGCTCCGGGACAGGGGGGAACATTCAGTACTTC,CSASSGTGGNIQYF,.,TRBV20-1,TRBD1,TRBJ2-4
TGTGCCAGCAACTTACAGGGACTAGCGGGAGGACATAGCTCCTACAATGAGCAGTTCTTC,CASNLQGLAGGHSSYNEQFF,many,TRBV2,TRBD2,TRBJ2-1
TGTGCCAGCAGATCCCCGGGACAGGGGTTTAATCAGCCCCAGCATTTT,CASRSPGQGFNQPQHF,.,TRBV28,TRBD1,TRBJ1-5
TGTGCCAGCAGTTTGGGGGGTGGCCAGCCCCAGCATTTT,CASSLGGGQPQHF,many,TRBV12-3/TRBV12-4,.,TRBJ1-5
TGTGCCAGCAGTGAAGGTGGGGGTGGCAGAAAACTGTTTTTT,CASSEGGGGRKLFF,few,TRBV6-1,.,TRBJ1-4
TGTGCCAGCAGTGACTCAGTGAACACTGAAGCTTTCTTT,CASSDSVNTEAFF,many,TRBV6-4,.,TRBJ1-1
TGCAGCGGCGGCGAGGGAGCCGGGGAGCTGTTTTTT,CSGGEGAGELFF,.,TRBV29-1,.,TRBJ2-2
TGTGCCAGCAGGAGGGACCCGAGCTCCTACAATGAGCAGTTCTTC,CASRRDPSSYNEQFF,few,TRBV6-2/TRBV6-3,.,TRBJ2-1
TGTGCCCCCCCGGGGCTAGCGGGAACCGAGCAGTACTTC,CAPPGLAGTEQYF,few,TRBV10-3,TRBD2,TRBJ2-7
TGCAGCGTGGGACAGGGAGGAGACATTCAGTACTTC,CSVGQGGDIQYF,few,TRBV29-1,TRBD1,TRBJ2-4
TGTGCCAGCAGTTTAGCCGGGGGCCATAATTCACCCCTCCACTTT,CASSLAGGHNSPLHF,many,TRBV12-3/TRBV12-4,.,TRBJ1-6
TGTGCCAGCACGCGCGGGAGATTGGCAGATACGCAGTATTTT,CASTRGRLADTQYF,.,TRBV7-9,TRBD2,TRBJ2-3
TGTGCCAGCCTTCAGGGGGCAGGTGTCTATGGCTACACCTTC,CASLQGAGVYGYTF,many,TRBV6-1,TRBD1,TRBJ1-2
TGCAGTGCTACCCCTACCCAAGCGGGAGGGCCCTCGCCAGATACGCAGTATTTT,CSATPTQAGGPSPDTQYF,.,TRBV20-1,TRBD2,TRBJ2-3
TGTGCCAGCAGTCCGAATTCACCCCTCCACTTT,CASSPNSPLHF,.,TRBV2,.,TRBJ1-6